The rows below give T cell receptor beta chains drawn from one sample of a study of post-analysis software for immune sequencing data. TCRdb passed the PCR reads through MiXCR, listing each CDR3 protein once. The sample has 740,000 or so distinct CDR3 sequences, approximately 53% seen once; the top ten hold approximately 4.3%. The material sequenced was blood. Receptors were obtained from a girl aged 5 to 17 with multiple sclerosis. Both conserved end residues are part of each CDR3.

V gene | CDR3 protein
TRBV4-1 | CASSIPAVYEQFF
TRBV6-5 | CASSYPGQGFSGANVLTF
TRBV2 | CASSDPRPNEKLFF
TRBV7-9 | CASSPTEFYGYTF
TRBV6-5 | CASRSGQSGNQPQHF
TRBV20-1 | CSARRQPNEQYF
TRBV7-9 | CASSQSGDRFYEQYF
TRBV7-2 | CASTRQGIETQYF
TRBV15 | CDTSSYSRGIGGETQYF
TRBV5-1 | CASSLATGSYNEQFF